The sequence of this T cell receptor (beta chain) was determined in a study of cytotoxic CD8 clonotypes in ibrutinib-treated CLL. Points from the study as a whole: The study found public clonotypes uncommon, contracting or stable on treatment.

Measured with immunoSEQ multiplex PCR; TCRdb has only the in-frame clones, and not every one. Among about 11,000 clones listed, about 80% were seen once. About this clone itself: Its antigen is unidentified.

Trimming left V 3 bases short and J 2 bases short, with 6 bases between. The CDR3 loop spans 13 amino acids. From germline, CDR1 is SGDLS and CDR2 YYNGEE. Sequencing used PBMCs, obtained at disease progression, from a patient treated with ibrutinib. This chain links TRBV9 with TRBJ1-3, with D possibly being TRBD1 (5 bases). The receptor was isolated from a human donor with chronic lymphocytic leukemia. CDR3 residues: CASSADTGNTIYF. The DNA for the CDR3 is TGTGCCAGCAGCGCGGACACTGGAAACACCATATATTTT.